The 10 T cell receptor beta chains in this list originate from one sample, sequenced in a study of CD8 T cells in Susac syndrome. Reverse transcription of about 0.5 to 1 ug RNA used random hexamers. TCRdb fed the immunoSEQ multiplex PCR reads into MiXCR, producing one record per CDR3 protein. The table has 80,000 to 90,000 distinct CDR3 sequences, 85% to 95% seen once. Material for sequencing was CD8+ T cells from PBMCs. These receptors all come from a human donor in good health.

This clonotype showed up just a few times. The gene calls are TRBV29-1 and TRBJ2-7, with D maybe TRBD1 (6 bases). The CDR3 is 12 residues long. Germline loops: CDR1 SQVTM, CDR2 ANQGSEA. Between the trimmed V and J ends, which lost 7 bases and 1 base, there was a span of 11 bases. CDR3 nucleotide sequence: TGCAGCGCCAAGACAGGATCCTACGAGCAGTACTTC. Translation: CSAKTGSYEQYF.

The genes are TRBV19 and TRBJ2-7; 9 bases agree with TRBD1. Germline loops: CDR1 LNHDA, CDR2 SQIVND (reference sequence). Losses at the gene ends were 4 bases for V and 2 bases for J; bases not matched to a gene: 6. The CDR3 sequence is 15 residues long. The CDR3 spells CASSNAWDRAYEQYF. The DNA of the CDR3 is TGTGCCAGTAGTAATGCTTGGGACAGGGCCTACGAGCAGTACTTC. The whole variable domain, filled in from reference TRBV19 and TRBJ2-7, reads DGGITQSPKYLFRKEGQNVTLSCEQNLNHDAMYWYRQDPGQGLRLIYYSQIVNDFQKGDIAEGYSVSREKKESFPLTVTSAQKNPTAFYLCASSNAWDRAYEQYFGPGTRLTVT.

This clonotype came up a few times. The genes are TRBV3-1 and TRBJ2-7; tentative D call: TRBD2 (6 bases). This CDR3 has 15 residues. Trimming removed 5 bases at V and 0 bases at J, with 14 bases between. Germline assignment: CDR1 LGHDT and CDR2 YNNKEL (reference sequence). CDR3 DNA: TGTGCCAGCAGCACGGGACTCACTAGCTCCTACGAGCAGTACTTC. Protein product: CASSTGLTSSYEQYF.

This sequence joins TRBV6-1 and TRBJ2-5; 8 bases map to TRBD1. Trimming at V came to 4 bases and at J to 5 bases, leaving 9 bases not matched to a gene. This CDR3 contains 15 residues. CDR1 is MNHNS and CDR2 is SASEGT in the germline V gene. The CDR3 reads CASSADRGRPETQYF. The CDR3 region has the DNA TGTGCCAGCAGTGCCGACAGGGGAAGGCCGGAGACCCAGTACTTC.

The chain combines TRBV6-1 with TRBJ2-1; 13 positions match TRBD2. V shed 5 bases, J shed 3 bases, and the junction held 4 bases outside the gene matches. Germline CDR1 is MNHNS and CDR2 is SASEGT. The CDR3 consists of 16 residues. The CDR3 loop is CASSLRTSGGYNEQFF. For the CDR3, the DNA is TGTGCCAGCAGTCTCCGGACTAGCGGGGGCTACAATGAGCAGTTCTTC.

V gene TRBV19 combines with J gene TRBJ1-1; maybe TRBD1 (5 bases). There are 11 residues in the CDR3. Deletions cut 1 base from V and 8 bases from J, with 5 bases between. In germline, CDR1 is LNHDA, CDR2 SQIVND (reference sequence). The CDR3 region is CASSIGGEAFF. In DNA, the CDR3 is TGTGCCAGTAGTATAGGGGGCGAAGCTTTCTTT.

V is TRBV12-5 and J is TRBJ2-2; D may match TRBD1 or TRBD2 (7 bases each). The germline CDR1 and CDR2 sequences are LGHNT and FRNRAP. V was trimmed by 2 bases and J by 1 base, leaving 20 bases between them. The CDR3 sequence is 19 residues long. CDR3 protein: CASGLYLRGGGKNTGELFF. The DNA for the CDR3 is TGTGCTAGTGGTTTGTATCTCCGGGGAGGGGGCAAGAACACCGGGGAGCTGTTTTTT.

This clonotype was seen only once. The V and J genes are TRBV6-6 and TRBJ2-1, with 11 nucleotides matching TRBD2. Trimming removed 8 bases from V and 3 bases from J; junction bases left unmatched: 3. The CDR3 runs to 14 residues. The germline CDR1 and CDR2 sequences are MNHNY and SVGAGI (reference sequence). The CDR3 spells CASGSGGDYNEQFF. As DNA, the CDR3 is TGTGCCAGCGGTAGCGGGGGGGACTACAATGAGCAGTTCTTC.

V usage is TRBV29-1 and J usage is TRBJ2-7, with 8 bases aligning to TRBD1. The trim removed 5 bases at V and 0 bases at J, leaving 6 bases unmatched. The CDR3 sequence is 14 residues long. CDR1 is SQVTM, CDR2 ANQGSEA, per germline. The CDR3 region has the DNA TGCAGCGTTCCTTCAGGGGGCTCCTCCTACGAGCAGTACTTC. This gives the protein CSVPSGGSSYEQYF.

CDR3 coding DNA: TGTGCCAGCAGCTTTGGTCCAGATACGCAGTATTTT. Its translation is CASSFGPDTQYF. The chain employs TRBV5-6 and TRBJ2-3, with D hard to call. V was pared by 2 bases and J by 4 bases, with 5 bases between. The length of the CDR3 is 12 residues. CDR1 SGHDT and CDR2 YYEEEE come from the germline V gene.